This T cell receptor beta chain was obtained from a study of blood T cell repertoires in COVID-19. The assay was immunoSEQ multiplex PCR, and TCRdb's table has in-frame clones only and misses some. The repertoire includes a few hundred thousand clones, roughly 85% of them detected once, and roughly 3.4% sits in the top ten. Material: peripheral blood. The source is a woman between 18 and 29 years old with acute or convalescent COVID-19.

The CDR3 nucleotides read TGTGCCAGCACCTTTGGACAGGGCTCTGGAAACACCATATATTTT. This encodes CASTFGQGSGNTIYF. The chain uses TRBV6-6 and TRBJ1-3, with TRBD1 matching 8 bases. CDR3 length: 15 amino acids. From germline, CDR1 is MNHNY and CDR2 SVGAGI (reference sequence). With 7 bases clipped from V and 0 bases from J, the junction kept 5 bases outside the gene matches.